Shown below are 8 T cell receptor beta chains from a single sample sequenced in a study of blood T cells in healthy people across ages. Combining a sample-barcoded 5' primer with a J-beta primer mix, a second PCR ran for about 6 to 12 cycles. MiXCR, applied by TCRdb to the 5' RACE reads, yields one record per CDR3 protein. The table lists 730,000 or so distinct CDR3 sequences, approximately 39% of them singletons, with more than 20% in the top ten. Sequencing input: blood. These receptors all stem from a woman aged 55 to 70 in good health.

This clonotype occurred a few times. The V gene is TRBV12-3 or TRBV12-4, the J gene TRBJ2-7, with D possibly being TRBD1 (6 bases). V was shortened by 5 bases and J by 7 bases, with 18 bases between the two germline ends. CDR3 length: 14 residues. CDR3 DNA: TGTGCCAGCAGTCCACAGGGCCCTCAACTTGAGCAGTACTTC. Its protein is CASSPQGPQLEQYF.

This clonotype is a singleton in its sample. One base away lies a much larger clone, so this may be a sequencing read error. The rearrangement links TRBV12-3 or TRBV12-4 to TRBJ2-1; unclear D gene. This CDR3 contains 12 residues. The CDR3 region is CAGSLLEREQFF. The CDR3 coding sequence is TGTGCCGGCAGTTTATTGGAGCGCGAGCAGTTCTTC.

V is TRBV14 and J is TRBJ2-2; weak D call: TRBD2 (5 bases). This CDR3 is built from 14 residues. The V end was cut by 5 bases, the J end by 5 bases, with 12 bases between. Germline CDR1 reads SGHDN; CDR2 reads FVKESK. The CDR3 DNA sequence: TGTGCCAGCAGCTGGCTAGCCGGAACCGGGGAGCTGTTTTTT. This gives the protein CASSWLAGTGELFF.

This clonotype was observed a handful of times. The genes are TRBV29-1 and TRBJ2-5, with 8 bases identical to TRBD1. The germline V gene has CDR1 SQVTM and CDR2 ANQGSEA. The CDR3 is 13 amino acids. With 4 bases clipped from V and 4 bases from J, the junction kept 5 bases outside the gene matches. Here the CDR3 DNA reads TGCAGCGTTGTTAGGACAGGGAGAGAGACCCAGTACTTC. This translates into CSVVRTGRETQYF.

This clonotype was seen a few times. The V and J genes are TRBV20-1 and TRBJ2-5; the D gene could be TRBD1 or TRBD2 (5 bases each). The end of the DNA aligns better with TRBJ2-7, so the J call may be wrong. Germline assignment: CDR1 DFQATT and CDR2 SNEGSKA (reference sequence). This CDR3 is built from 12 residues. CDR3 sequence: CSAEREGTEQYF. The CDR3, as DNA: TGCAGTGCGGAAAGAGAGGGGACCGAGCAGTACTTC.

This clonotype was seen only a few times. CDR3 sequence (DNA): TGTGCCACTCGGGGACCCGGCTCTGGGGCCAACGTCCTGACTTTC. Amino acids: CATRGPGSGANVLTF. The chain employs TRBV24-1 and TRBJ2-6; D is tentatively TRBD1 or TRBD2 (5 bases each). CDR1 and CDR2 (germline): KGHDR, SFDVKD. CDR3 length equals 15 residues. V lost 10 bases and J 0 bases, leaving 12 bases between the germline ends.

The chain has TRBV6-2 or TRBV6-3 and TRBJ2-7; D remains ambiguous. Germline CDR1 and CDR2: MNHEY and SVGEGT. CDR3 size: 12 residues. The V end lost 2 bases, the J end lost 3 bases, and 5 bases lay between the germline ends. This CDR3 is CASSYQHYEQYF. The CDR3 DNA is TGTGCCAGCAGTTACCAACACTACGAGCAGTACTTC.

Written as DNA, the CDR3 is TGTGCCATCAGTGAAGGAGGAGAGACCCAGTACTTC. Its protein is CAISEGGETQYF. This chain links TRBV10-3 with TRBJ2-5; tentatively, D is TRBD2 (5 bases). The CDR3 totals 12 residues. Germline V gives CDR1 ENHRY, CDR2 SYGVKD. V was clipped by 3 bases and J by 4 bases, with 6 bases between them.